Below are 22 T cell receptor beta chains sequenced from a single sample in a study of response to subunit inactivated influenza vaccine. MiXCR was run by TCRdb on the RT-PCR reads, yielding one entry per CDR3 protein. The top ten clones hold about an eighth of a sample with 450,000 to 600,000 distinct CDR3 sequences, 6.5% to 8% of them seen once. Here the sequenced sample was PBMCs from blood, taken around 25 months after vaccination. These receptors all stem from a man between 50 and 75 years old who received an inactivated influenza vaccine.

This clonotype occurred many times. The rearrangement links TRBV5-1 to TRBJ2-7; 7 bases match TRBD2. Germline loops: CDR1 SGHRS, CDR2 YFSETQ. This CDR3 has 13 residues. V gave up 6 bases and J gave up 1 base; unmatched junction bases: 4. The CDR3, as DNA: TGCGCCAGCACACGGGGAGGGTCCTACGAGCAGTACTTC. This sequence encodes CASTRGGSYEQYF.

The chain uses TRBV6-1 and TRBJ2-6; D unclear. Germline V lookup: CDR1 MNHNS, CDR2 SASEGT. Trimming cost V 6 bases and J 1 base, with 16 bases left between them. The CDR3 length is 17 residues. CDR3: CASRAGRAISGANVLTF. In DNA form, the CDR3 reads TGTGCCAGCAGAGCCGGGCGAGCTATTTCTGGGGCCAACGTCCTGACTTTC.

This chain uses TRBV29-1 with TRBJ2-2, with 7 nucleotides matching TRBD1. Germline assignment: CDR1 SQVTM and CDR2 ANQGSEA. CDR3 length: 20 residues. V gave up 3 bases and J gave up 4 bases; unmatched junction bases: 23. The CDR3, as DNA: TGCAGCGTTGAGTCCCCCCACGAACAGGGGAGTCTGTTAGGCACCGGGGAGCTGTTTTTT. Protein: CSVESPHEQGSLLGTGELFF.

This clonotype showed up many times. The CDR3 nucleotides read TGTGCCAGCAGCCGCCCCCGGACAGCCTCTGGAAACACCATATATTTT. Its protein product is CASSRPRTASGNTIYF. This chain connects TRBV3-1 to TRBJ1-3; TRBD1 is a possible D gene (6 bases). Germline V gives CDR1 LGHDT, CDR2 YNNKEL (reference sequence). CDR3 size: 16 residues. Trimming took off 4 bases at V and 0 bases at J, with 13 bases between the two ends.

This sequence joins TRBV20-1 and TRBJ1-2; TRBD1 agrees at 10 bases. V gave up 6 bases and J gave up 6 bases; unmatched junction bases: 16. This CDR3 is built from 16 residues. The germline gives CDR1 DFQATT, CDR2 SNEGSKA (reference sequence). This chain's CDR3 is CSAPQGTGALNHGYTF. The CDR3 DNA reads TGCAGTGCGCCGCAGGGGACAGGGGCTCTGAATCATGGCTACACCTTC.

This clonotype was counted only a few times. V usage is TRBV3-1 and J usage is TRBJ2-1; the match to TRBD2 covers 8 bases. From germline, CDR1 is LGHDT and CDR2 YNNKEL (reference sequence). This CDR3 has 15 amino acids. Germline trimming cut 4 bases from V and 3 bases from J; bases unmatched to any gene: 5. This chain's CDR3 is CASSPQSGSYNEQFF. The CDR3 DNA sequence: TGTGCCAGCAGCCCACAAAGCGGGAGCTACAATGAGCAGTTCTTC.

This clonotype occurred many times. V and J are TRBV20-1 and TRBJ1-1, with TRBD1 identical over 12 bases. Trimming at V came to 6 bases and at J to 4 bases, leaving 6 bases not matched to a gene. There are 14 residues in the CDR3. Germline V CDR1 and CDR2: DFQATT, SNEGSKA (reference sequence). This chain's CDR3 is CSAPGQGAGTEAFF. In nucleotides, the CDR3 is TGCAGTGCACCGGGACAGGGGGCCGGCACTGAAGCTTTCTTT.

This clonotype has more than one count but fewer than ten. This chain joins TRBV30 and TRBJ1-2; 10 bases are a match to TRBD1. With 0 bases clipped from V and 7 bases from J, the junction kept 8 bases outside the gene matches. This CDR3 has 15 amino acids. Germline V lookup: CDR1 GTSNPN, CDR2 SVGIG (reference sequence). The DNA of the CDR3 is TGTGCCTGGAGTGTTGGGGACAGGGGATCGTCTGGCTACACCTTC. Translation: CAWSVGDRGSSGYTF.

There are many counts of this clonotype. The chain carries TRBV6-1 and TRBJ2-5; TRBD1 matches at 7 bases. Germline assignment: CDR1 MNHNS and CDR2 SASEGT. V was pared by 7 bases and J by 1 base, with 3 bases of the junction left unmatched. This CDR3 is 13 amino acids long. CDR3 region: CASTRDSQETQYF. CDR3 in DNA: TGTGCCAGCACCCGGGACAGCCAAGAGACCCAGTACTTC.

The chain's CDR3 is CASSHAGASAYNEQFF. CDR3 in DNA: TGTGCCAGCAGCCACGCTGGGGCTAGCGCATACAATGAGCAGTTCTTC. This chain connects TRBV4-2 to TRBJ2-1; TRBD2 might be the D (6 bases). This CDR3 region has 16 residues. The germline V and J ends were trimmed by 3 bases and 4 bases, with 16 bases remaining between them. Looked up from germline, CDR1 is LGHNA and CDR2 is YNFKEQ.

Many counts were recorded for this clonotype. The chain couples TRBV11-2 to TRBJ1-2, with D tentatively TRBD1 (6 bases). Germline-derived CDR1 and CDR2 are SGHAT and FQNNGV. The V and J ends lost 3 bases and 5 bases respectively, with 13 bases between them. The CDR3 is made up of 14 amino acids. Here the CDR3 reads CASSLFRGGYGYTF. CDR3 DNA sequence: TGTGCCAGCAGCTTGTTCCGAGGGGGGTATGGCTACACCTTC.

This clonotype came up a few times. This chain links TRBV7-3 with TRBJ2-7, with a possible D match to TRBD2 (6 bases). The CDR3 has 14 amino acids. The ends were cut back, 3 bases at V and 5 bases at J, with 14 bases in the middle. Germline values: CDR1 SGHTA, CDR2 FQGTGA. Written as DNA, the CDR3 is TGTGCCAGCAGCTTTAGACGGGAGTTTGACGAGCAGTACTTC. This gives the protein CASSFRREFDEQYF.

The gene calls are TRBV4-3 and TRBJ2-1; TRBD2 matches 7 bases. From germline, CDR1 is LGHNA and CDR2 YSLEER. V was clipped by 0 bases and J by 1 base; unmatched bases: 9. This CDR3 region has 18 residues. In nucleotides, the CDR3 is TGCGCCAGCAGCCAAGATCGGCCCCTAGCGGTTTCCTACAATGAGCAGTTCTTC. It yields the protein CASSQDRPLAVSYNEQFF.

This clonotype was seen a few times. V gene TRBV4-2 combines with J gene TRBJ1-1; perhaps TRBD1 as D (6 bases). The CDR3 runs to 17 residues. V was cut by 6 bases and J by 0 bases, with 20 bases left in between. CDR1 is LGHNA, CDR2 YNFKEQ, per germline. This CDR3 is CASSRGTLPNLNTEAFF. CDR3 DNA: TGTGCCAGCAGTCGCGGGACACTCCCGAACCTGAACACTGAAGCTTTCTTT.

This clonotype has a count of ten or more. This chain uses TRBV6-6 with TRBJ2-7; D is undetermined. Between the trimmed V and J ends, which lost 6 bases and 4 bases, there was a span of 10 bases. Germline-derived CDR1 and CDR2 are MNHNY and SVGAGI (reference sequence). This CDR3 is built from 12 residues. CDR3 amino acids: CASSHDRYEQYF. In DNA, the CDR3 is TGTGCCAGCAGCCACGATAGGTACGAGCAGTACTTC.

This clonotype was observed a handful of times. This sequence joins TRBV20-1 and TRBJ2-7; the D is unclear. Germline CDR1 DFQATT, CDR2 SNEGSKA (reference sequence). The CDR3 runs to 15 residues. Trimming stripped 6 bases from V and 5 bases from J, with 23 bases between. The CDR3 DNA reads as TGCAGTGCCCTCCCGGGCAACTCACGCAGCCACGAGCAGTACTTC. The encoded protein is CSALPGNSRSHEQYF.

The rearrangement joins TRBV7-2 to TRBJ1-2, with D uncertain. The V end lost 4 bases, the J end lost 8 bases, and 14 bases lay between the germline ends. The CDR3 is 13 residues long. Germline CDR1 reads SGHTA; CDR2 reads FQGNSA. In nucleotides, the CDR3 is TGTGCCAGCAGCTCCTCCGGGATAGGAGGCTACACCTTC. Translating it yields CASSSSGIGGYTF.

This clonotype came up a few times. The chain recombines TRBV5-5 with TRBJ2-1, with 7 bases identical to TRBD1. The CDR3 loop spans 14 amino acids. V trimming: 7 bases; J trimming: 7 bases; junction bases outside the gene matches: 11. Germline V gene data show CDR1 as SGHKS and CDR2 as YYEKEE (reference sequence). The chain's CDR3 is CASFSRTGSNEQFF. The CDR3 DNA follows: TGTGCCAGCTTTTCCCGGACAGGATCGAATGAGCAGTTCTTC.

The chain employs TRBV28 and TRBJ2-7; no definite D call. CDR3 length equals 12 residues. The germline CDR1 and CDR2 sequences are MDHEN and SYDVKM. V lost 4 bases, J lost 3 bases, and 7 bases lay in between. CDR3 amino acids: CASSWNFYEQYF. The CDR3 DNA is TGTGCCAGCAGTTGGAATTTCTACGAGCAGTACTTC.

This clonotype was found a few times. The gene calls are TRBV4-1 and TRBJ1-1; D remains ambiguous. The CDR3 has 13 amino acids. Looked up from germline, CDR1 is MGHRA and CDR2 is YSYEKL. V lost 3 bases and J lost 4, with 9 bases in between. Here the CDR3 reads CASSHTQSTEAFF. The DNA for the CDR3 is TGCGCCAGCAGCCACACACAGAGCACTGAAGCTTTCTTT.

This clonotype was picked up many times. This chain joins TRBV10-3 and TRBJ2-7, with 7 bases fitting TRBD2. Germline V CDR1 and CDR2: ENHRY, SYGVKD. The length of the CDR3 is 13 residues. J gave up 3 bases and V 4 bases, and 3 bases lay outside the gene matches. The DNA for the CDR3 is TGTGCCATCAGTGGCGGGAGTGGCTACGAGCAGTACTTC. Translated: CAISGGSGYEQYF.

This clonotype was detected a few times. The CDR3 region has the DNA TGTGCCAGCAGGGGACGACAGGGCTCCTATAATTCACCCCTCCACTTT. Residues: CASRGRQGSYNSPLHF. This chain joins TRBV27 and TRBJ1-6, with 7 bases matching TRBD1. From germline, CDR1 is MNHEY and CDR2 SMNVEV (reference sequence). J gave up 0 bases and V 6 bases, and 5 bases lay outside the gene matches. This CDR3 is 16 amino acids long.